This T cell receptor beta chain is from a study of cytomegalovirus exposure and HLA in healthy donors. Germline V gives CDR1 KGHSH, CDR2 LQKENI. Trimming removed 3 bases at V and 10 bases at J, with 16 bases between. CDR3 length equals 14 residues. The study ran its PCR with 60 Vbeta and 13 Jbeta primers. Measured with immunoSEQ multiplex PCR; TCRdb has only the in-frame clones, and not every one. The profile shows about 140,000 clones, around two thirds of them singletons. Material for sequencing was PBMCs. The chain carries TRBV18 and TRBJ2-1; D is uncertain. This TCR derives from a man aged 30 to 39 in good health and CMV-seropositive. This chain's CDR3 is CASSPPNPTGEQFF. CDR3 in DNA: TGTGCCAGCTCACCGCCCAACCCCACCGGGGAGCAGTTCTTC.